The text below deals with one T cell receptor (beta chain). Its recognized antigen is unknown. No base qualities exist here, and no much larger clone lies one base off it. This record comes from a study of shared clonotypes between healthy human individuals (dated by TCRdb to the early 2020s). At the level of the whole study: A couple of women and three men aged 18 to 49 years were included in the cohort. Leukapheresis yielded between about 0.85 and 9 billion PBMCs per donor. To estimate repertoire size and how much clonotype sharing occurs between individuals, the study deeply sequenced the blood TCR repertoires of five healthy adults. To increase sequencing depth and limit assay-specific biases, different laboratories used diverse techniques to prepare libraries and sequence TCR repertoires. Per donor, three plates each were used for CD4 naive and CD4 memory, two for CD8 naive, and one for CD8 memory.

Using the deep immunoSEQ assay, TCR CDR3 regions were amplified from genomic DNA by multiplex PCR. Extracted genomic DNA from each cell subset was spread evenly across all wells of several immunoSEQ 96-well plates, with each plate serving as a replicate. Each replicate PCR for sorted subsets received around 200 ng genomic DNA, equal to about 30,000 T cell genomes. Purified libraries were measured with a Qubit 3.0 fluorometer, size-checked on a Bioanalyzer 2100, and measured again with the KAPA Library Quantification kit. Every immunoSEQ 96-well plate was sequenced on a dedicated single-read 150-cycle Illumina NextSeq 550 flow cell. The study's own analysis went as follows. The immunoSEQ output contained only junctional sequences without quality scores, so filtering could not match that applied to full-length reads. Sequences were annotated with PyIR, a Python wrapper for IgBLAST v1.9, using IMGT germline references to assign V/J genes and CDR3. Any read was removed if the V/J assignment was weak (E-value above 1e-6), the CDR3 was missing, or the read contained stop codons, out-of-frame junctions, or ambiguous translated residues. V3J clonotypes were defined by identical inferred V gene, J gene, and CDR3 amino acid sequence. Percentage overlap between repertoires was calculated by dividing the number of shared unique clonotypes by the size of the smaller repertoire. Three approaches were used to assess repertoire richness: RTK rarefaction, the Chao1 estimator, and Recon v2.1 estimates of unobserved clonotypes. Generation probabilities were computed with OLGA for all TCRbeta clonotypes obtained by the gDNA method from four donors. Here the immuneACCESS table is served through TCRdb, limited to in-frame sequences with V and J called. Missing clones are a known gap in these copies; in checked studies unresolved V genes cover under half, and the rest lacks a known reason. The DNA gave D and trimming, while V, J and clone size come from that table. The sample yields approximately 2,200,000 clones; under 95% were counted once. The ten largest clones take up more than 1.5% of the sample.

CD8 naive samples consisted of CD45RO-negative cells that were positively selected for CCR7, yielding a CD45RA+CCR7+ population without TemRA cells. Donors were healthy HIV-negative adults with no recently reported acute infections or vaccinations. Every donor was a Caucasian adult residing in Nashville, Tennessee, USA. After blood collection by leukapheresis, PBMCs were isolated using Ficoll-Histopaque density gradient centrifugation and then cryopreserved in the vapor phase of liquid nitrogen. Analytical flow cytometry was used to check the purity and quantity of every magnetically sorted T cell population. Genomic DNA was isolated from each sorted fraction and quantified by UV absorbance on a Nanodrop 2000c. The full study reports these points: Based on pairwise subsampling, the degree of clonotype sharing among donors was expected to be affected by sequencing depth. Naive subsets generally had larger estimated clonotype richness than memory subsets did. Only blood was sampled, and tissue TCR repertoires likely differ from those in blood. Even with the large sequencing depth, rarefaction of the sorted-subset datasets indicated that sequencing was incomplete. Higher generation probabilities were observed for clonotypes shared by all four sorted-subset donors than for non-shared clonotypes. Sharing across four donors was observed for approximately 5% of naive CD4, under 4% of naive CD8, 2% to 2.5% of memory CD4, and about 0.39% of memory CD8 clonotypes. The genetic and exposure-history diversity represented was limited by the small number of donors.

The germline V gene encodes CDR1 SGHRS and CDR2 YFSETQ. Spanning cysteine to phenylalanine, the CDR3 consists of 18 amino acids. Just the 54-base CDR3 DNA is kept, in frame starting at base 1. Trimmed from V: 0 bases; trimmed from J: 3 bases; junction bases lacking a gene match: 11. This sequence originates from a man aged 18 to 35 in good health. Some clones in this sample may be carry-over from other donors' samples. The sequenced sample consisted of naive CD8+ T cells from PBMCs. This specimen's cell subset or site label, per the study, means: CD45RA+CCR7+. The chain uses TRBV5-1 and TRBJ2-3; 9 central bases correspond to TRBD2. The CDR3 corresponds to CASSLVGIAGDGTDTQYF. The base sequence is TGCGCCAGCAGCTTGGTAGGAATAGCGGGAGATGGGACAGATACGCAGTATTTT.